This is a list of T cell receptor beta chains from one sample in a study of blood T cell repertoires in COVID-19. Produced via immunoSEQ multiplex PCR; TCRdb's table is partial and in-frame only. The sample has some 50,000 clones; about nine tenths are singletons. Sequencing was carried out using peripheral blood. Receptor source: a man at least 80 years old with acute or convalescent COVID-19. Both conserved end residues are trimmed from each CDR3.

cdr3_aa v_call
AIRPRQGGDDTEAF TRBV10-3
ASSPGVNYGYT TRBV3-1/TRBV3-2
ASSPLAARNQPQH TRBV19
ASSLDHGLNQPQH TRBV7-2
ASSEGGTEAF TRBV10-1
ASSFPWPGRNTEAF TRBV5-6
AISERVGGGMNTEAF TRBV10-3
ASSLISEQETQY TRBV5-5
ASSLGGTGRGRNQPQH TRBV7-2
ASSPKGQRHQPQH TRBV19
ASSPVDRGVTEAF TRBV9
ASSPWLAGGPMQF TRBV3-1/TRBV3-2
ASSLLHGYT TRBV12-3/TRBV12-4
ASRFARANTEAF TRBV5-1
ASSYDRAGELF TRBV5-1
AIKLAGDQETQY TRBV3-1/TRBV3-2
ASSQDWTGYNEQF TRBV3-1/TRBV3-2
ATSDFNRAHGYT TRBV24-1
ASSISGRMNTEAF TRBV19
ASSVAGNSAYEQY TRBV9
ASSKAPAGVYCTDTQY TRBV21-1
ASSSLGSGGHGYT TRBV25-1
ASSVAGGNDSPLH TRBV9
ASSGGQGTEAF TRBV9
ASSWGDVETQY TRBV7-2
ASSLSGVGDNSPLH TRBV5-1
ASSELAGGGETQY TRBV6-1
ASSVQGYGNTIY TRBV9
ASSLQGTYEQY TRBV12-3/TRBV12-4
ASSYYMDRSNTEAF TRBV6-5
ASSSQGFQETQY TRBV5-1
ASSFRLQETQY TRBV12-3/TRBV12-4
ASSLASPQTDTQY TRBV7-3
ASSHGPGQGFGTEAF TRBV19
ASSPFGPGQPPGVSGNTIY TRBV6-6
ASSLLRPTGGGEAF TRBV7-9
ASSNNRGRNSPLH TRBV5-1
ASVLAGGVNTGELF TRBV11-2
ASSQQGLGYT TRBV14
AISESGDKAF TRBV10-3
ASSLEFSQETQY TRBV7-6
AWSGETQNYGYT TRBV30
ASSLPQGLPG TRBV7-9